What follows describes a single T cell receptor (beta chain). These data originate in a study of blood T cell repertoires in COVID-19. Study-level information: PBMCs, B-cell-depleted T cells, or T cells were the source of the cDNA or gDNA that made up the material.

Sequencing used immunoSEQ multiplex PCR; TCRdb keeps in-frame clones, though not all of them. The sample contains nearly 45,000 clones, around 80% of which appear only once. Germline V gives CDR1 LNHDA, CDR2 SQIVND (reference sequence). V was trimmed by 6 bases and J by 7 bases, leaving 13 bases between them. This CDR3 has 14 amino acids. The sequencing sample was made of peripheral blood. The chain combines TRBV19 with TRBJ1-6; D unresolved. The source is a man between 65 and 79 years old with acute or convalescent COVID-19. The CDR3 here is CASRQTGLNSPLHF. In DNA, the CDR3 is TGTGCCAGTAGGCAGACGGGATTAAATTCACCCCTCCACTTT.